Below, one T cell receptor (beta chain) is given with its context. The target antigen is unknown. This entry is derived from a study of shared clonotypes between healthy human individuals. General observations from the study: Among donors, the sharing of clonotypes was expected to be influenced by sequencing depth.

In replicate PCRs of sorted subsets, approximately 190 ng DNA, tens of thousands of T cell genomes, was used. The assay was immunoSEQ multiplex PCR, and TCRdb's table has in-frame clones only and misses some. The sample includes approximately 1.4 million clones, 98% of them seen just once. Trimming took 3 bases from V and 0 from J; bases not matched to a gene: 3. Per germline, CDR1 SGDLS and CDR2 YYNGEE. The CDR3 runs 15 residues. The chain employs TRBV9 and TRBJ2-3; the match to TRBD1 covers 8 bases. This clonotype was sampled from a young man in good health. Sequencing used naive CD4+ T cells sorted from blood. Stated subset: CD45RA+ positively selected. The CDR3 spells CASSGRQGSTDTQYF. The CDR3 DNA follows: TGTGCCAGCAGCGGGAGACAGGGGAGCACAGATACGCAGTATTTT.